The table lists the clone carrying this T cell receptor (beta chain) with a few counts. Its antigen is undetermined. This sample was taken from a study of early T cells in non-severe SARS-CoV-2 infection. The wider study: The study sequenced bulk RNA from unsorted whole blood, with chains unpaired. Study outcomes and limitations: Clonotype matching in VDJdb favored anti-spike CD8 responses and did not capture private and CD4 specificities.

Individual cDNA molecules received unique molecular identifiers. TCRdb reprocessed the 5' RACE reads with MiXCR, giving one entry per CDR3 protein. The sample contains 95,000 to 150,000 distinct CDR3 sequences, about 15% of which appear only once. Trimming removed 2 bases from V and 14 bases from J, with 7 bases in between. Germline loops: CDR1 LGHNA, CDR2 YNFKEQ. This CDR3 is built from 11 residues. Material for sequencing was whole blood. The V gene is TRBV4-2, the J gene TRBJ1-6; D call uncertain. The sequence came from an adult who was a healthcare worker with PCR-confirmed SARS-CoV-2 infection or an uninfected control (not recorded which). CDR3 region: CASSQNMALHF. CDR3 bases: TGTGCCAGCAGCCAAAATATGGCCCTCCACTTT.